The 18 T cell receptor beta chains below all came from one sample that was sequenced in a study of T cell responses to AZD1222 COVID-19 vaccine. Only in-frame clones appear in the TCRdb table, and some are missing; sequencing was by immunoSEQ multiplex PCR. Of approximately 100,000 clones listed, about 82% are singletons. The starting material was peripheral blood, obtained on day 0 of AZD1222 vaccination. These receptors were collected from an adult in good health.

The CDR3 sequence is CASSRRGNSENEQFF. The CDR3 DNA reads as TGTGCCAGCAGCCGGCGGGGGAACTCGGAGAATGAGCAGTTCTTC. The rearrangement links TRBV7-3 to TRBJ2-1, with 7 nucleotides matching TRBD2. V shed 5 bases and J 7 bases; nucleotides not matched to a gene: 11. This CDR3 is 15 amino acids long. Germline V gene lookup returns CDR1 SGHTA and CDR2 FQGTGA.

The chain couples TRBV10-3 to TRBJ2-2; 9 bases match TRBD1. CDR3 length equals 15 residues. V lost 6 bases, J lost 6 bases, and 8 bases stayed unmatched. CDR1 and CDR2 (germline): ENHRY, SYGVKD. The CDR3 nucleotides are TGTGCCATCAGGAGCCCGGGACAGGGTGCCGGGGAGCTGTTTTTT. It translates to CAIRSPGQGAGELFF.

This chain links TRBV27 with TRBJ2-1, with D perhaps assigned TRBD1 or TRBD2 (5 bases each). Germline V gives CDR1 MNHEY, CDR2 SMNVEV (reference sequence). The CDR3 has 16 residues. With 0 bases removed from V and 10 bases from J, the gap between germline ends came to 19 bases. The CDR3 loop is CASSLSSIGTSGEQFF. CDR3 nucleotide sequence: TGTGCCAGCAGTTTATCCTCCATTGGGACCTCGGGCGAGCAGTTCTTC.

The chain joins TRBV30 to TRBJ2-7, with no clear D. Between the trimmed V and J ends, which lost 3 bases and 6 bases, there was a span of 12 bases. The CDR3 extends over 12 amino acids. Germline V gene lookup returns CDR1 GTSNPN and CDR2 SVGIG (reference sequence). The CDR3 DNA is TGTGCCTGGAGCCCGACCCGTTCCGAGCAGTACTTC. Protein product: CAWSPTRSEQYF.

The CDR3: CATSRPEGQPQHF. CDR3 DNA: TGTGCGACATCTCGCCCGGAGGGACAGCCCCAGCATTTT. The chain carries TRBV28 and TRBJ1-5; no definite D call. This CDR3 is built from 13 residues. Germline values: CDR1 MDHEN, CDR2 SYDVKM.

The genes are TRBV9 and TRBJ1-3, with no clear D. Per the germline V gene, CDR1 is SGDLS and CDR2 is YYNGEE. This CDR3 region has 11 residues. The V end lost 8 bases, the J end lost 1 base, and 4 bases lay between the germline ends. Written as DNA, the CDR3 is TGTGCCAGTACATCTGGAAACACCATATATTTT. Translated: CASTSGNTIYF.

The genes are TRBV27 and TRBJ2-7, with unresolved D. Trimming left V 0 bases short and J 7 bases short, with 10 bases between. CDR1 MNHEY and CDR2 SMNVEV come from the germline V gene (reference sequence). This CDR3 is built from 13 residues. The DNA of the CDR3 is TGTGCCAGCAGTTTATCAGAAGGGTTTGAGCAGTACTTC. Protein: CASSLSEGFEQYF.

V gene TRBV2 combines with J gene TRBJ1-6; TRBD1 is a possible D gene (5 bases). The V end lost 5 bases, the J end lost 8 bases, and 16 bases lay between the germline ends. The CDR3 has 15 amino acids. The germline gives CDR1 SNHLY, CDR2 FYNNEI. The CDR3: CASSRAGRRDSPLHF. The DNA for the CDR3 is TGTGCCAGCAGTAGGGCAGGGAGGCGTGATTCACCCCTCCACTTT.

This chain uses TRBV11-2 with TRBJ1-3; the match to TRBD1 covers 9 bases. The trim removed 4 bases at V and 0 bases at J, leaving 7 bases unmatched. Germline V gene lookup returns CDR1 SGHAT and CDR2 FQNNGV. The CDR3 runs to 17 residues. CDR3 protein: CASSSRTGANSGNTIYF. The CDR3, as DNA: TGTGCCAGCAGCTCGCGGACAGGGGCCAACTCTGGAAACACCATATATTTT.

In its sample, this clone was seen many times. The chain carries TRBV28 and TRBJ1-2; D is ambiguous. The CDR3 is 12 amino acids. V shed 7 bases and J shed 2 bases, with 8 bases lying between them. Germline CDR1 MDHEN, CDR2 SYDVKM. CDR3 DNA: TGTGCCAGCAAACAGCTGAACTATGGCTACACCTTC. Its protein is CASKQLNYGYTF.

The chain uses TRBV19 and TRBJ1-5, with D possibly being TRBD1 (6 bases). The CDR3 is made up of 13 amino acids. CDR1 and CDR2 (germline): LNHDA, SQIVND (reference sequence). The CDR3 sequence: CASRGNLLEPQHF. CDR3 coding DNA: TGTGCAAGCAGGGGAAACCTCCTGGAGCCCCAGCATTTT.

This chain connects TRBV5-5 to TRBJ1-1; D call uncertain. The V and J ends lost 0 bases and 6 bases respectively, with 6 bases between them. Germline CDR1 and CDR2: SGHKS and YYEKEE (reference sequence). The CDR3 has 12 amino acids. The DNA for the CDR3 is TGTGCCAGCAGCTTGGAGGGAGCTGAAGCTTTCTTT. Protein sequence: CASSLEGAEAFF.

This chain joins TRBV27 and TRBJ2-6; the D gene is possibly TRBD1 (6 bases). In germline, CDR1 is MNHEY, CDR2 SMNVEV (reference sequence). Trimming cost V 6 bases and J 0 bases, with 15 bases left between them. The CDR3 is 17 amino acids. The CDR3 protein is CASRLGTGSSGANVLTF. CDR3 DNA: TGTGCCAGCAGGCTCGGTACAGGGAGCTCTGGGGCCAACGTCCTGACTTTC.

The rearrangement links TRBV30 to TRBJ2-1; no reliable D call. Germline CDR1 reads GTSNPN; CDR2 reads SVGIG (reference sequence). V gave up 1 base and J gave up 5 bases, with 6 bases separating them. CDR3 length: 12 amino acids. The CDR3 loop is CAWSGRNNEQFF. CDR3 DNA sequence: TGTGCCTGGAGTGGCAGAAACAATGAGCAGTTCTTC.

The chain joins TRBV5-1 to TRBJ2-1; 14 bases line up with TRBD2. CDR3 length: 17 amino acids. Germline loops: CDR1 SGHRS, CDR2 YFSETQ. Unmatched junction bases numbered 2, after V lost 3 bases and J lost 0 bases. The chain's CDR3 is CASSSGLAGASYNEQFF. The CDR3 DNA reads TGCGCCAGCAGCTCGGGACTAGCGGGAGCCTCCTACAATGAGCAGTTCTTC. The variable domain in full, completed from reference TRBV5-1 and TRBJ2-1, reads KAGVTQTPRYLIKTRGQQVTLSCSPISGHRSVSWYQQTPGQGLQFLFEYFSETQRNKGNFPGRFSGRQFSNSRSEMNVSTLELGDSALYLCASSSGLAGASYNEQFFGPGTRLTVL.

The rearrangement links TRBV27 to TRBJ2-1, with 11 bases that match TRBD2. After removal of 2 bases from V and 0 bases from J, the junction contained 6 bases not matched to a gene. Germline V gene lookup returns CDR1 MNHEY and CDR2 SMNVEV (reference sequence). CDR3 length: 18 amino acids. The CDR3 DNA is TGTGCCAGCAGTTTAGAACCGGGACTAGCGGCCTCCTACAATGAGCAGTTCTTC. The encoded protein is CASSLEPGLAASYNEQFF.

The sample holds a few counts of this clone. This specimen includes other DNA sequences encoding the same CDR3. The chain recombines TRBV5-6 with TRBJ2-7; 7 positions match TRBD1. Unmatched junction bases numbered 3, after V lost 3 bases and J lost 3 bases. Germline V gene sequence: CDR1 SGHDT, CDR2 YYEEEE. The CDR3 extends over 13 amino acids. The chain's CDR3 is CASSSTGRYEQYF. The CDR3 DNA sequence: TGTGCCAGCAGCTCGACAGGGCGCTACGAGCAGTACTTC.

The rearrangement uses TRBV10-3 and TRBJ1-3, with TRBD1 matching over 8 bases. The ends lost 6 bases at V and 3 bases at J; junction bases unmatched: 1. The CDR3 has 13 amino acids. Germline V gene data show CDR1 as ENHRY and CDR2 as SYGVKD. In DNA, the CDR3 is TGTGCCATCAGGGACAGGGATGGAAACACCATATATTTT. Residues: CAIRDRDGNTIYF.